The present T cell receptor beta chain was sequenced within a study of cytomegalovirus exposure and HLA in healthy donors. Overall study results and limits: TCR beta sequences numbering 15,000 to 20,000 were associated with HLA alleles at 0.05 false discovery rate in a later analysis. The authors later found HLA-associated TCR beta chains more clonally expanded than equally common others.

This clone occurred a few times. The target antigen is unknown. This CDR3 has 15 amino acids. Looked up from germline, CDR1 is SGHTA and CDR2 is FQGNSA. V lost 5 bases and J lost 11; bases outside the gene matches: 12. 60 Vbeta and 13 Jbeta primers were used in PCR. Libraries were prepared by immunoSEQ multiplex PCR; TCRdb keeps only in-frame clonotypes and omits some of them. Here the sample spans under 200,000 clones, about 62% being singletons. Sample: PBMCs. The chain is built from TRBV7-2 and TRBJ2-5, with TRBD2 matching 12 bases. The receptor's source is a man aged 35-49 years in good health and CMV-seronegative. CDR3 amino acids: CASSASGRASGEQYF. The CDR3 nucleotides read TGTGCCAGCAGCGCTAGCGGGAGGGCCTCGGGGGAGCAGTACTTC.